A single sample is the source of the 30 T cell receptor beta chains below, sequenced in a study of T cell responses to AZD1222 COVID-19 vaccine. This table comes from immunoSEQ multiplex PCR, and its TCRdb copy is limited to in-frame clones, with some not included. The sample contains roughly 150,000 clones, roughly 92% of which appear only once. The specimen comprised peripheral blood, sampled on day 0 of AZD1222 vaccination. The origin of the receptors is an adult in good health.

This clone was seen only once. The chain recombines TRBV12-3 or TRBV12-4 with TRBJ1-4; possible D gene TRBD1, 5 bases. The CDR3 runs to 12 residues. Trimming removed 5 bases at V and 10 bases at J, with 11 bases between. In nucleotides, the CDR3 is TGTGCCAGCAGTCCGAGCGGGGGAAAACTGTTTTTT. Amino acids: CASSPSGGKLFF.

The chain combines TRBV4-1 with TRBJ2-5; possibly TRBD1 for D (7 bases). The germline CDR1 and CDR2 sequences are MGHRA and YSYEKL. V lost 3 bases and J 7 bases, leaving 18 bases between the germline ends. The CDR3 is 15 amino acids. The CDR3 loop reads CASSHLIAGGRTQYF. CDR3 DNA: TGCGCCAGCAGCCATTTAATAGCAGGGGGGAGGACCCAGTACTTC.

CDR3 coding DNA: TGTGCTAGTGGTTTGCTCCAAGGGGGGGGCATCGGGGAGCTGTTTTTT. Its protein is CASGLLQGGGIGELFF. The chain employs TRBV12-5 and TRBJ2-2, with D tentatively TRBD2 (7 bases). The CDR3 length is 16 residues. V was clipped by 2 bases and J by 7 bases, with 17 bases between them. Germline CDR1 is LGHNT and CDR2 is FRNRAP.

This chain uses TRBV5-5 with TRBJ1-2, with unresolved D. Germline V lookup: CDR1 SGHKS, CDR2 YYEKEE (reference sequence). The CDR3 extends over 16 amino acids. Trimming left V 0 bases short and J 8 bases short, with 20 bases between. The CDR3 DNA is TGTGCCAGCAGCTTGGCGATGGGTCAGCAGAACCGGGGCTACACCTTC. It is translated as CASSLAMGQQNRGYTF. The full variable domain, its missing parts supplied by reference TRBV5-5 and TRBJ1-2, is DAGVTQSPTHLIKTRGQQVTLRCSPISGHKSVSWYQQVLGQGPQFIFQYYEKEERGRGNFPDRFSARQFPNYSSELNVNALLLGDSALYLCASSLAMGQQNRGYTFGSGTRLTVV.

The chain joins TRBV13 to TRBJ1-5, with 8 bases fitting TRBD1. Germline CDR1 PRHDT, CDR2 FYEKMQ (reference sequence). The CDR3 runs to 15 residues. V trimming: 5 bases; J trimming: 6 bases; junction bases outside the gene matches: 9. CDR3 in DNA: TGTGCCAGCAGCCGAGGACAGGGAGAGGGTCAGCCCCAGCATTTT. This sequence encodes CASSRGQGEGQPQHF.

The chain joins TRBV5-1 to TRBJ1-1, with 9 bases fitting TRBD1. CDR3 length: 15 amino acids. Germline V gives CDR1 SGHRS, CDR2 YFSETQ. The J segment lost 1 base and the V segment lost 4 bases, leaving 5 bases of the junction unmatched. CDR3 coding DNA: TGCGCCAGCAGCCCACAGGGGGCAGGGAACACTGAAGCTTTCTTT. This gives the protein CASSPQGAGNTEAFF.

CDR3 sequence (DNA): TGTGCCAGCAGTTGGGGGTGGACTAATGAAAAACTGTTTTTT. This gives the protein CASSWGWTNEKLFF. The chain uses TRBV6-5 and TRBJ1-4; D perhaps matches TRBD1 (5 bases). CDR1 and CDR2 (germline): MNHEY, SVGAGI. V lost 4 bases to trimming and J lost 2 bases, with 8 bases between them. CDR3 size: 14 residues.

The DNA for the CDR3 is TGTGCCAGCAGCGCACGGGAGCGCTCCTACGAGCAGTACTTC. This gives the protein CASSARERSYEQYF. This chain joins TRBV9 and TRBJ2-7, with D possibly matching TRBD2 (6 bases). The germline gives CDR1 SGDLS, CDR2 YYNGEE. V was shortened by 3 bases and J by 0 bases, with 10 bases between the two germline ends. The CDR3 covers 14 residues.

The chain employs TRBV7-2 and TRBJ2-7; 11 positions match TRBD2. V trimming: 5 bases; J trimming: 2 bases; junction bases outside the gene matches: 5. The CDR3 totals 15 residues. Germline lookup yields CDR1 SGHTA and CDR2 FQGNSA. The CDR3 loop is CASSRTSGGPYEQYF. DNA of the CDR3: TGTGCCAGCAGCCGCACTAGCGGGGGACCCTACGAGCAGTACTTC.

The CDR3 sequence: CSVDRGNYGYTF. The CDR3, as DNA: TGCAGCGTCGACAGGGGGAACTATGGCTACACCTTC. The chain carries TRBV29-1 and TRBJ1-2, with 9 nucleotides matching TRBD1. CDR3 length equals 12 residues. CDR1 is SQVTM, CDR2 ANQGSEA, per germline. The junction had 1 base not matched to a gene; V was cut back by 6 bases and J by 2 bases.

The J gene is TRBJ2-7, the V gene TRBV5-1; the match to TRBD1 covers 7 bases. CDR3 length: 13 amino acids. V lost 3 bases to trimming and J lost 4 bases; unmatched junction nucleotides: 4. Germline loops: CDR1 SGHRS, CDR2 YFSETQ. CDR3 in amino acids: CASSSDRFYEQYF. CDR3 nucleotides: TGCGCCAGCAGCTCGGACAGGTTTTACGAGCAGTACTTC.

The CDR3 DNA sequence: TGTGCCACCCTACTTTACAATGAGCAGTTCTTC. Translated, it gives CATLLYNEQFF. The chain joins TRBV6-5 to TRBJ2-1; unclear D gene. This CDR3 region has 11 residues. CDR1 and CDR2 from the germline V gene are MNHEY and SVGAGI. V dropped 10 bases and J dropped 4 bases, with 8 bases sitting between them.

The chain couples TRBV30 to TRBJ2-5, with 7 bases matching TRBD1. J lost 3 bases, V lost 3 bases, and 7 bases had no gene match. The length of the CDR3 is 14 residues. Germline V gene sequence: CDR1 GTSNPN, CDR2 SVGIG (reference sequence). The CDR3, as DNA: TGTGCCTGGAGGAGGACAGGAGTTAAAGAGACCCAGTACTTC. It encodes CAWRRTGVKETQYF.

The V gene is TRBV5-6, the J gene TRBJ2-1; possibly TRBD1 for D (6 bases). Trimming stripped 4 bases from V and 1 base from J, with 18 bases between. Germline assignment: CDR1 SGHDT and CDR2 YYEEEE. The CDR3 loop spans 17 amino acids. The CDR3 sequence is CASSLGQTRRSYNEQFF. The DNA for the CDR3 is TGTGCCAGCAGCCTAGGACAGACCCGACGATCCTACAATGAGCAGTTCTTC.

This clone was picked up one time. CDR3 sequence: CASSSSSYNSPLHF. Here the CDR3 DNA reads TGTGCCAGCAGCTCGAGCTCCTATAATTCACCCCTCCACTTT. The rearrangement links TRBV5-5 to TRBJ1-6; no reliable D call. CDR1 is SGHKS and CDR2 is YYEKEE in the germline V gene (reference sequence). CDR3 length: 14 residues. Trimming pared 3 bases from V and 0 bases from J, leaving 4 bases between.

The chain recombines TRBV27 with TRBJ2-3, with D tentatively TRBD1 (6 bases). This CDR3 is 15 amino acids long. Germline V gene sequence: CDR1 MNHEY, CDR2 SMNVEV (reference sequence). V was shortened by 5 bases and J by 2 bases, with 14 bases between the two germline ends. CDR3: CASSTLTGFTDTQYF. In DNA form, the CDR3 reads TGTGCCAGCAGTACCCTGACAGGATTCACAGATACGCAGTATTTT.

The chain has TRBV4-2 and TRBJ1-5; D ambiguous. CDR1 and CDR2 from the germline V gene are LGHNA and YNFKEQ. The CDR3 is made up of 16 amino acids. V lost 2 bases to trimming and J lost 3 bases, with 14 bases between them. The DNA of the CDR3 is TGTGCCAGCAGCCAACCAGGAGGGTCCGACAATCAGCCCCAGCATTTT. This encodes CASSQPGGSDNQPQHF.

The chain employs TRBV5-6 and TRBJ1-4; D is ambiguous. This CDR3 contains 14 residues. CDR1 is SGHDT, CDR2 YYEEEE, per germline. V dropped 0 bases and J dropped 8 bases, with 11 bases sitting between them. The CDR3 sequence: CASSLVGGTEKLFF. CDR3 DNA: TGTGCCAGCAGCTTGGTAGGAGGTACCGAAAAACTGTTTTTT.

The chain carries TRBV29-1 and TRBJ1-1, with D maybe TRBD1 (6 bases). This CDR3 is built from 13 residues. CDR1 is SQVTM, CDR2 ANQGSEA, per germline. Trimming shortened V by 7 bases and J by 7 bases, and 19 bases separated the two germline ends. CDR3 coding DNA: TGCAGCGCCCGGGGCCAGGGGATGGGTGAAGCTTTCTTT. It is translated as CSARGQGMGEAFF.

As DNA, the CDR3 is TGTGCCAGCAGTCTCAACCCACAGGGGAATTCACCCCTCCACTTT. Protein sequence: CASSLNPQGNSPLHF. The chain carries TRBV28 and TRBJ1-6; 7 bases fit TRBD1. Germline V lookup: CDR1 MDHEN, CDR2 SYDVKM. The V segment lost 5 bases and the J segment 7 bases; nucleotides outside the gene matches: 8. CDR3 size: 15 residues.

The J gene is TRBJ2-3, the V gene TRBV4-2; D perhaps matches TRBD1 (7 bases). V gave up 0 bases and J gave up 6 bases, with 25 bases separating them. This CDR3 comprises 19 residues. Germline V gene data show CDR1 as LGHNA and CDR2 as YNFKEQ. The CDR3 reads CASSQEPAPAGQGGDTQYF. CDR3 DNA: TGTGCCAGCAGCCAAGAGCCCGCTCCAGCGGGCCAAGGGGGCGATACGCAGTATTTT.

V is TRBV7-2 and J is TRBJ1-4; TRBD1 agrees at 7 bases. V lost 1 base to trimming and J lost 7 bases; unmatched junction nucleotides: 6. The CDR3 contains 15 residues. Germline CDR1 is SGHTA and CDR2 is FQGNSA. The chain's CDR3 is CASSLVAGGREKLFF. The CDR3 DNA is TGTGCCAGCAGCTTAGTAGCAGGGGGTCGTGAAAAACTGTTTTTT.

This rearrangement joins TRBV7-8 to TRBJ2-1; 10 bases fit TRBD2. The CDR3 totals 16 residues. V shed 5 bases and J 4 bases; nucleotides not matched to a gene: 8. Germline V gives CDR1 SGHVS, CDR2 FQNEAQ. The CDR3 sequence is CASSGTLAGIYNEQFF. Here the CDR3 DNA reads TGTGCCAGCAGCGGAACACTAGCGGGGATTTACAATGAGCAGTTCTTC.

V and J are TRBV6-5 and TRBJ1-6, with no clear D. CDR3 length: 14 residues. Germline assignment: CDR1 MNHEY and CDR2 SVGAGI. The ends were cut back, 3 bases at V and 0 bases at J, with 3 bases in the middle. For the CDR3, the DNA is TGTGCCAGCAGTTATGGCTCCTATAATTCACCCCTCCACTTT. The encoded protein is CASSYGSYNSPLHF.

As DNA, the CDR3 is TGTGCCAGCAGCCGCCAACCCCATTATGGCTACACCTTC. Its translation: CASSRQPHYGYTF. The chain joins TRBV14 to TRBJ1-2; D unresolved. CDR3 length equals 13 residues. The V end was cut by 4 bases, the J end by 5 bases, with 11 bases between. In germline, CDR1 is SGHDN, CDR2 FVKESK.

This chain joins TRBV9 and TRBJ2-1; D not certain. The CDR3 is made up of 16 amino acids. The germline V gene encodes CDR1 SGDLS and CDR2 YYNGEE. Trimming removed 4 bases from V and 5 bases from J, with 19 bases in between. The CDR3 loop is CASSIMFRSSDNEQFF. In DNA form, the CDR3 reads TGTGCCAGCAGCATAATGTTCCGTTCTTCGGACAATGAGCAGTTCTTC.

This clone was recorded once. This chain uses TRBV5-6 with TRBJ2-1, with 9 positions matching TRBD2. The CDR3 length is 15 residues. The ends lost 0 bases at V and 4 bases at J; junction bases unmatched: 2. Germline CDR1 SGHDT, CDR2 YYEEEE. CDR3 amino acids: CASSLGLAGYNEQFF. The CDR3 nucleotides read TGTGCCAGCAGCTTGGGGCTAGCGGGGTACAATGAGCAGTTCTTC.

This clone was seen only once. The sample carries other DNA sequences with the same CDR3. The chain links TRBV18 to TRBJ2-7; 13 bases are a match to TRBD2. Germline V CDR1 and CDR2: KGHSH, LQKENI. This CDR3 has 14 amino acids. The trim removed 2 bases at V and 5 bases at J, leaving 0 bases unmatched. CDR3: CASSPGLAGDEQYF. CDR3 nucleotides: TGTGCCAGCTCACCAGGACTAGCGGGGGACGAGCAGTACTTC.

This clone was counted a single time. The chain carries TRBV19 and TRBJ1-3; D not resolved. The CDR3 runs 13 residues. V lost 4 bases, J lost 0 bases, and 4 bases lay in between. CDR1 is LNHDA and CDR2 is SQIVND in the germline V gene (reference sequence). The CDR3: CASSTNSGNTIYF. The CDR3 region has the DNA TGTGCCAGTAGTACCAACTCTGGAAACACCATATATTTT. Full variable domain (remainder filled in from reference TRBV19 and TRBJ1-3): DGGITQSPKYLFRKEGQNVTLSCEQNLNHDAMYWYRQDPGQGLRLIYYSQIVNDFQKGDIAEGYSVSREKKESFPLTVTSAQKNPTAFYLCASSTNSGNTIYFGEGSWLTVV.

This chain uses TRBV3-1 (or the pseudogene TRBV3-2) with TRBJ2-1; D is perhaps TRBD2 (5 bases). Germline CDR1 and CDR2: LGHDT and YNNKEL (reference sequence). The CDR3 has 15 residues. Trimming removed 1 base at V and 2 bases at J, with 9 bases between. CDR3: CASSQALGTYNEQFF. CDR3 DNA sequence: TGTGCCAGCAGCCAAGCCCTCGGGACCTACAATGAGCAGTTCTTC.